This T cell receptor beta chain was obtained from a study of T cell changes during pregnancy in multiple sclerosis. Only in-frame clones appear in the TCRdb table, and some are missing; sequencing was by immunoSEQ multiplex PCR. The sample has about 55,000 clones, 90% seen once. Germline assignment: CDR1 SGHRS and CDR2 YFSETQ. The CDR3 sequence is 14 residues long. V was cut by 4 bases and J by 8 bases, with 15 bases left in between. The TCR originated in a female donor with multiple sclerosis, enrolled in a pregnancy study. The chain joins TRBV5-1 to TRBJ1-4; D ambiguous. The sequenced sample was CD4+ T cells from peripheral blood mononuclear cells, obtained in the first trimester of pregnancy. CDR3 protein: CASSPGFRIEKLFF. The CDR3 DNA follows: TGCGCCAGCAGCCCGGGATTCAGAATCGAAAAACTGTTTTTT. Complete variable domain (other parts from reference TRBV5-1 and TRBJ1-4): KAGVTQTPRYLIKTRGQQVTLSCSPISGHRSVSWYQQTPGQGLQFLFEYFSETQRNKGNFPGRFSGRQFSNSRSEMNVSTLELGDSALYLCASSPGFRIEKLFFGSGTQLSVL.